The entry that follows covers one T cell receptor beta chain sequence. This sample is drawn from a study of blood T cell repertoires in COVID-19. Study in general: In each case, the material was cDNA or gDNA derived from T cells, B-cell-depleted T cells, or PBMCs.

This CDR3 is 16 amino acids long. The germline V gene encodes CDR1 KGHDR and CDR2 SFDVKD. The V gene end was trimmed by 4 bases and the J gene end by 6 bases; junction bases not matched to a gene: 13. Clones were read by immunoSEQ multiplex PCR, and TCRdb kept only the in-frame ones, dropping some. This table has 200,000 or so clones, 84% appearing once. This rearrangement joins TRBV24-1 to TRBJ2-7, with 8 nucleotides matching TRBD1. The sequence was obtained from a human donor in a cohort sampled during active COVID-19. Sequencing was done on a sample of peripheral blood. The CDR3 is CATSDRSGTGGLEQYF. Written as DNA, the CDR3 is TGTGCCACCAGTGACCGATCCGGGACAGGAGGTCTCGAGCAGTACTTC.